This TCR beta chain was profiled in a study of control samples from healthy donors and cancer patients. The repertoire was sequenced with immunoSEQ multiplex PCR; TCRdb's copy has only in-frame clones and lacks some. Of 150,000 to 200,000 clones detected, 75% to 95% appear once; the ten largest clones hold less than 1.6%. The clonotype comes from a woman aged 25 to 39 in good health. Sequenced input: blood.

Written as DNA, the CDR3 is TGCGCCAGCAGCCAAGGGTCAGGGACCACTGAAGCTTTCTTT. This codes for CASSQGSGTTEAFF. The chain employs TRBV4-1 and TRBJ1-1, with TRBD1 as a possible D gene (5 bases). Germline V gene sequence: CDR1 MGHRA, CDR2 YSYEKL. V was trimmed by 1 base and J by 4 bases, leaving 10 bases between them. CDR3 size: 14 residues.